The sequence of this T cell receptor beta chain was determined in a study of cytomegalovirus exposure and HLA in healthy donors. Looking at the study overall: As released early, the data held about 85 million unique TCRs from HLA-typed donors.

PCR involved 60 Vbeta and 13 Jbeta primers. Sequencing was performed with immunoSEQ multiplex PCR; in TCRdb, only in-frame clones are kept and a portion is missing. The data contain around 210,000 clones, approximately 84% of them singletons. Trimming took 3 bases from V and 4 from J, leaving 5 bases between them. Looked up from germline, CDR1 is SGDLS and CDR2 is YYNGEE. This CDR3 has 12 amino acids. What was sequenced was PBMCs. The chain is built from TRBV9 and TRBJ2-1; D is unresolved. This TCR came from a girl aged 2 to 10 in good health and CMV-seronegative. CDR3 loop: CASSAIYNEQFF. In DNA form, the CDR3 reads TGTGCCAGCAGCGCCATTTACAATGAGCAGTTCTTC.